The 7 T cell receptor beta chains reported below all come from one sample, sequenced in a study of technical replicates of blood from a few donors. Assay used: immunoSEQ multiplex PCR; TCRdb lists only in-frame clones, some missing. Of approximately 97,000 clones listed, 95% to 97% were seen once; the top ten hold 0.36%. Sequencing was carried out using T cells isolated from PBMCs. The receptor set was obtained from a human donor in good health.

The chain combines TRBV2 with TRBJ1-5; D might be TRBD1 (5 bases). CDR1 is SNHLY, CDR2 FYNNEI, per germline. V lost 8 bases and J 5 bases, leaving 13 bases between the germline ends. The CDR3 has 13 amino acids. The CDR3 coding sequence is TGTGCCAGCGGGGGGGAGAATTATCAGCCCCAGCATTTT. Translated, it gives CASGGENYQPQHF.

The V call is TRBV9, the J call TRBJ2-2; 11 positions match TRBD2. CDR1 and CDR2 from the germline V gene are SGDLS and YYNGEE. The junction had 6 bases not matched to a gene; V was cut back by 6 bases and J by 5 bases. This CDR3 has 15 residues. The CDR3 sequence: CASTRTSGQTGELFF. The CDR3 DNA sequence: TGTGCCAGCACCCGGACTAGCGGGCAGACCGGGGAGCTGTTTTTT.

The chain links TRBV5-4 to TRBJ2-5, with TRBD2 matching over 9 bases. Trimming removed 8 bases from V and 4 bases from J; junction bases left unmatched: 9. CDR3 size: 14 residues. Germline V gene data show CDR1 as SGHNT and CDR2 as YYREEE (reference sequence). The CDR3 nucleotides read TGTGCCAGTCACGGGCTAGCGGGAATAGAGACCCAGTACTTC. This codes for CASHGLAGIETQYF.

The V gene is TRBV10-3, the J gene TRBJ1-1; D remains ambiguous. The CDR3 spans 13 residues. Trimming took off 10 bases at V and 4 bases at J, with 16 bases between the two ends. Per the germline V gene, CDR1 is ENHRY and CDR2 is SYGVKD. CDR3 in amino acids: CATLGGAVTEAFF. The CDR3 DNA is TGTGCCACGTTAGGTGGAGCGGTCACTGAAGCTTTCTTT.

This clone was seen just once. The CDR3, as DNA: TGTGCCAGCAGGGAACTAGCGGGAGACCACAATGAGCAGTTCTTC. This codes for CASRELAGDHNEQFF. The chain is built from TRBV7-8 and TRBJ2-1, with TRBD2 matching over 11 bases. The CDR3 is 15 amino acids. V dropped 6 bases and J dropped 5; count of bases not matched to a gene: 6. Per germline, CDR1 SGHVS and CDR2 FQNEAQ.

V usage is TRBV4-3 and J usage is TRBJ2-5; tentatively, D is TRBD2 (5 bases). Trimming left V 0 bases short and J 0 bases short, with 11 bases between. Germline CDR1 reads LGHNA; CDR2 reads YSLEER. The CDR3 spans 16 residues. CDR3 nucleotides: TGCGCCAGCAGCCAAGATAGAGGGTACTACCAAGAGACCCAGTACTTC. It yields the protein CASSQDRGYYQETQYF.

The rearrangement uses TRBV11-3 and TRBJ2-7, with D maybe TRBD2 (5 bases). Deletions cut 0 bases from V and 3 bases from J, with 12 bases between. The CDR3 runs 15 residues. The germline V gene has CDR1 SGHNT and CDR2 YENEEA. DNA of the CDR3: TGTGCCAGCAGCTTAGAAAGGGAGCTGGACTACGAGCAGTACTTC. Translated: CASSLERELDYEQYF. The full variable domain, completed using reference TRBV11-3 and TRBJ2-7, is EAGVVQSPRYKIIEKKQPVAFWCNPISGHNTLYWYLQNLGQGPELLIRYENEEAVDDSQLPKDRFSAERLKGVDSTLKIQPAELGDSAVYLCASSLERELDYEQYFGPGTRLTVT.